Included here is one T cell receptor (beta chain) sequence, with context. What this receptor recognizes is not known. Base quality data are lacking; no much larger clone is found one base away. V drops 0 bases and J drops 4 bases, leaving 10 bases in between. CDR1 SGDLS and CDR2 YYNGEE are derived from the germline V gene. From the cysteine up to the phenylalanine, the CDR3 has a length of 14 residues. Only CDR3 DNA remains: 42 bases, in frame from the first base. The immunoSEQ Assay, a bias-controlled multiplex PCR, was used to amplify TCRbeta CDR3 regions from genomic DNA. On the study's bioinformatics: The number of nucleated cells in each sample was estimated by amplification of reference gene primers within the assay. Sequence reads were collapsed and filtered to measure the absolute abundance of every unique TCRbeta CDR3 rearrangement. Productive Simpson clonality was computed per sample as the square root of Simpson's diversity index over productive rearrangements. The table was pulled from immuneACCESS by TCRdb, which kept in-frame rearrangements only. Such tables lose some clones; where checked, under half of the loss comes from unresolved V genes, and the rest has no known cause. Clone size and the V and J calls come from that table; the DNA yielded D and trimming. For this sample the table gives around 250,000 clones, of which approximately 82% were detected only once. Of the sample, 3.1% falls within the top ten clones.

This specimen belongs to a study of blood T cell repertoires in COVID-19 (dated by TCRdb to 2019 to 2021). Broadly, across the study: Samples covering the acute and convalescent phases of COVID-19 were provided by collaborators in the United States, Italy and Spain. The sample metadata nearly always contained a de-identified subject ID, COVID-19 status, age in years and sex. The repertoires were released in a freely available public database meant as a resource for research on the immune response to SARS-CoV-2. The prospective study material was composed of cDNA or gDNA derived from T cells, B-cell-depleted T cells, or PBMCs. Deeply sampled blood TCRbeta repertoires from subjects exposed to, actively infected with, or recovered from COVID-19 were included in the dataset. Samples were obtained from the ongoing ImmuneRACE study (first 160 participants) and from over 1,000 subjects provided by 6 global collaborators. Where HLA class I and class II types were available, the types were taken from metadata supplied by the sample provider, not from assay-based typing.

Broad study findings and their caveats: The amount of clinical and demographic metadata varied by source and participant and was provided uncurated.

The collaborating institutions used their own protocols to collect whole blood in K2EDTA tubes. Collaborator samples were shipped for TCRbeta analysis as frozen whole blood, isolated PBMCs, or DNA extracted from either sample type. The sample comprised peripheral blood. The rearranged segments are TRBV9 and TRBJ1-1, with no reliable assignment of the D segment. The source of this sequence is a woman under 30 with acute or convalescent COVID-19. The CDR3 corresponds to CASSVEPGGTEAFF. The nucleotide sequence reads TGTGCCAGCAGCGTAGAGCCGGGTGGCACTGAAGCTTTCTTT.